The 18 T cell receptor beta chains below come from one sample, sequenced in a study of T-cell reconstitution after alpha-beta-depleted transplantation in children. As it was prepared, the TCRbeta library received unique molecular identifiers. TCRdb re-derived calls from the PCR reads in MiXCR, one entry per CDR3 protein. The top ten hold 30% to 40% of the sample, which has about 610,000 distinct CDR3 sequences, approximately 30% seen once. The sequencing here drew on PBMCs, taken before TCRalphabeta/CD19-depleted stem cell transplant. The receptor set was obtained from a boy under two years old with Wiskott-Aldrich syndrome, due to receive a stem cell transplant.

CDR3 coding DNA: TGTGCCAGCAGTTTTCAGGCGTCCTACACCTTC. Translation: CASSFQASYTF. The rearrangement links TRBV28 to TRBJ1-2; D uncertain. CDR1 and CDR2 from the germline V gene are MDHEN and SYDVKM. V was pared by 3 bases and J by 10 bases, with 9 bases between. The CDR3 is made up of 11 amino acids.

The chain has TRBV10-3 and TRBJ2-7; D is uncertain. Germline V gene sequence: CDR1 ENHRY, CDR2 SYGVKD. Trimming shortened V by 3 bases and J by 4 bases, and 4 bases separated the two germline ends. This CDR3 spans 11 amino acids. The CDR3: CAISDEYEQYF. The CDR3 DNA reads as TGTGCCATCAGTGATGAGTACGAGCAGTACTTC.

The sample holds a few counts of this clonotype. The V and J genes are TRBV25-1 and TRBJ2-3, with D unclear. Germline V gives CDR1 MGHDK, CDR2 SYGVNS. This CDR3 comprises 15 residues. Trimming left V 3 bases short and J 2 bases short, with 12 bases between. The CDR3 region has the DNA TGTGCCAGCAGTGATCCCCGGACGGTCACAGATACGCAGTATTTT. Amino acid sequence: CASSDPRTVTDTQYF.

The J gene is TRBJ2-2, the V gene TRBV7-2, with 8 bases aligning to TRBD2. This CDR3 is built from 15 residues. Germline V gene sequence: CDR1 SGHTA, CDR2 FQGNSA. Germline trimming cut 5 bases from V and 6 bases from J; bases unmatched to any gene: 8. The CDR3 spells CASSVTGTRSGELFF. The CDR3 DNA reads as TGTGCCAGCAGCGTCACCGGGACTAGGTCCGGGGAGCTGTTTTTT. The full variable domain, with the rest looked up from reference TRBV7-2 and TRBJ2-2, is GAGVSQSPSNKVTEKGKDVELRCDPISGHTALYWYRQSLGQGLEFLIYFQGNSAPDKSGLPSDRFSAERTGGSVSTLTIQRTQQEDSAVYLCASSVTGTRSGELFFGEGSRLTVL.

This chain joins TRBV5-1 and TRBJ2-1; 9 bases map to TRBD2. This CDR3 is built from 16 residues. With V trimmed by 4 bases and J by 3 bases, 8 bases remained unmatched. Germline V gene data show CDR1 as SGHRS and CDR2 as YFSETQ. The CDR3 DNA follows: TGCGCCAGCAGCGTCCTAGCGGGATCACTCTACAATGAGCAGTTCTTC. Amino acid sequence: CASSVLAGSLYNEQFF.

Only a few counts were recorded for this clonotype. This chain links TRBV29-1 with TRBJ2-5; D is tentatively TRBD1 or TRBD2 (5 bases each). In germline, CDR1 is SQVTM, CDR2 ANQGSEA. Between the trimmed V and J ends, which lost 7 bases and 5 bases, there was a span of 11 bases. The CDR3 extends over 11 amino acids. CDR3 amino acids: CSAGGRETQYF. The CDR3 nucleotides read TGCAGCGCTGGGGGTAGGGAGACCCAGTACTTC.

The chain links TRBV2 to TRBJ2-1, with D unclear. The germline V gene has CDR1 SNHLY and CDR2 FYNNEI. This CDR3 comprises 12 residues. V was pared by 4 bases and J by 5 bases, with 6 bases between. DNA for the CDR3: TGTGCCAGCAGTGCTTACAACAATGAGCAGTTCTTC. This encodes CASSAYNNEQFF.

This chain joins TRBV20-1 and TRBJ2-1, with 12 positions matching TRBD2. Germline loops: CDR1 DFQATT, CDR2 SNEGSKA (reference sequence). The V and J ends lost 6 bases and 4 bases, in that order; junction bases with no gene match: 10. The CDR3 loop spans 16 amino acids. The CDR3 sequence is CSADMLAGGRYNEQFF. Here the CDR3 DNA reads TGCAGTGCGGACATGCTAGCGGGAGGGCGGTACAATGAGCAGTTCTTC.

V usage is TRBV12-3 or TRBV12-4 and J usage is TRBJ1-4, with TRBD1 matching over 10 bases. There are 14 residues in the CDR3. Trimming at V came to 7 bases and at J to 6 bases, leaving 5 bases not matched to a gene. The CDR3 nucleotides are TGTGCCAGCAAGTTGGGGACAGGGGATGAAAAACTGTTTTTT. It encodes CASKLGTGDEKLFF.

The table lists this clonotype with a few counts. V usage is TRBV5-1 and J usage is TRBJ2-1, with TRBD2 identical over 11 bases. Germline V lookup: CDR1 SGHRS, CDR2 YFSETQ. Trimming cost V 2 bases and J 5 bases; bases outside gene matches: 3. This CDR3 has 15 amino acids. The CDR3 coding sequence is TGCGCCAGCAGCTTACTAGCGGGAGAAAACAATGAGCAGTTCTTC. It yields the protein CASSLLAGENNEQFF. Full variable domain (missing parts from reference TRBV5-1 and TRBJ2-1): KAGVTQTPRYLIKTRGQQVTLSCSPISGHRSVSWYQQTPGQGLQFLFEYFSETQRNKGNFPGRFSGRQFSNSRSEMNVSTLELGDSALYLCASSLLAGENNEQFFGPGTRLTVL.

There are a few counts of this clonotype. The chain joins TRBV20-1 to TRBJ2-7; maybe TRBD2 (6 bases). Trimming cost V 6 bases and J 1 base, with 13 bases left between them. The CDR3 sequence is 13 residues long. Germline V gene sequence: CDR1 DFQATT, CDR2 SNEGSKA (reference sequence). The DNA for the CDR3 is TGCAGTGCAAAAGCGGGTGTGTCCTACGAGCAGTACTTC. The encoded protein is CSAKAGVSYEQYF.

This clonotype was seen only once. The rearrangement uses TRBV5-6 and TRBJ2-1; D is unclear. CDR3 size: 13 residues. CDR1 and CDR2 (germline): SGHDT, YYEEEE. V lost 2 bases to trimming and J lost 7 bases, with 10 bases between them. CDR3 bases: TGTGCCAGCAGCTTCGGTCCTTTAAATGAGCAGTTCTTC. This encodes CASSFGPLNEQFF.

In its sample, this clonotype was seen a few times. CDR3 protein: CASSKQREGNEQFF. CDR3 DNA: TGTGCCAGCAGTAAACAGAGGGAAGGCAATGAGCAGTTCTTC. The chain is built from TRBV11-2 and TRBJ2-1; D might be TRBD2 (5 bases). There are 14 residues in the CDR3. Germline V gene data show CDR1 as SGHAT and CDR2 as FQNNGV. The ends were cut back, 6 bases at V and 6 bases at J, with 15 bases in the middle.

The chain links TRBV5-1 to TRBJ2-7; D may correspond to TRBD1 or TRBD2 (6 bases each). Germline values: CDR1 SGHRS, CDR2 YFSETQ. Deletions cut 0 bases from V and 4 bases from J, with 14 bases between. This CDR3 has 15 amino acids. CDR3: CASSLAGGHNYEQYF. CDR3 DNA: TGCGCCAGCAGCTTGGCCGGGGGACACAATTACGAGCAGTACTTC.

The chain links TRBV7-2 to TRBJ2-3; 7 bases fit TRBD2. Germline CDR1 reads SGHTA; CDR2 reads FQGNSA. With 5 bases clipped from V and 8 bases from J, the junction kept 10 bases outside the gene matches. The CDR3 runs 14 residues. The CDR3 region has the DNA TGTGCCAGCAGCGCCGGACTAGGATTCGGTACGCAGTATTTT. Protein product: CASSAGLGFGTQYF.

This clonotype was counted between two and nine times. The chain joins TRBV4-1 to TRBJ2-2; D gene unclear. The germline V gene has CDR1 MGHRA and CDR2 YSYEKL. The CDR3 is 17 residues long. The V and J ends lost 0 bases and 0 bases respectively, with 11 bases between them. In nucleotides, the CDR3 is TGCGCCAGCAGCCAAGATTTGCGGTCCGCGAACACCGGGGAGCTGTTTTTT. It encodes CASSQDLRSANTGELFF.

The V call is TRBV20-1, the J call TRBJ2-5, with D possibly matching TRBD2 (6 bases). The germline V gene encodes CDR1 DFQATT and CDR2 SNEGSKA (reference sequence). This CDR3 is 15 amino acids long. The V and J ends lost 0 bases and 2 bases respectively, with 13 bases between them. The CDR3 reads CSARDGGSGQETQYF. The DNA for the CDR3 is TGCAGTGCTAGAGATGGGGGGAGTGGGCAAGAGACCCAGTACTTC.

This clonotype turned up a few times. This chain uses TRBV20-1 with TRBJ2-1; D call uncertain. V was clipped by 3 bases and J by 0 bases, with 9 bases between them. Germline V CDR1 and CDR2: DFQATT, SNEGSKA (reference sequence). This CDR3 is built from 14 residues. The CDR3 loop reads CSARSASSYNEQFF. Here the CDR3 DNA reads TGCAGTGCTAGGAGTGCCAGCTCCTACAATGAGCAGTTCTTC.